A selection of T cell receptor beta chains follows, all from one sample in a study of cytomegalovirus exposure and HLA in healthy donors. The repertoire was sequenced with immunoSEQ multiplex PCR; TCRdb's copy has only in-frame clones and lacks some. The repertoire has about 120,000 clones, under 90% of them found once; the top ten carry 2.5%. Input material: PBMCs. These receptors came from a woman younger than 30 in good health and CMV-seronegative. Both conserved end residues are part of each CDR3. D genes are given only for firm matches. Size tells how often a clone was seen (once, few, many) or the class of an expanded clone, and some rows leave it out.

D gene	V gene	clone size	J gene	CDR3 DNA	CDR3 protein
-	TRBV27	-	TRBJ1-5	TGTGCCAGCAGTTCGGGGGGCCAGCCCCAGCATTTT	CASSSGGQPQHF
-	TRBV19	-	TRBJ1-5	TGTGCCAGTAGTATAGGCAGGGGCAGTCATCAGCCCCAGCATTTT	CASSIGRGSHQPQHF
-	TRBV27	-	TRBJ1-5	TGTGCCAGCAGTCCGGACACCCTTGGCAATCAGCCCCAGCATTTT	CASSPDTLGNQPQHF
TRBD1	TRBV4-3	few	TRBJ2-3	TGCGCCAGCAGCCAAGCAGAGGGGGCGACAGATACGCAGTATTTT	CASSQAEGATDTQYF
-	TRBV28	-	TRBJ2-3	TGTGCCAGCAGTAGTAGCGGAGGCACAGATACGCAGTATTTT	CASSSSGGTDTQYF
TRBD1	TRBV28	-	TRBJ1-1	TGTGCCAGCAGTATGGACAGGGGGTCGCCTGAAGCTTTCTTT	CASSMDRGSPEAFF
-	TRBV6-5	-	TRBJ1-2	TGTGCCAGCAGTTCTCCAGGGTCAGGCTACACCTTC	CASSSPGSGYTF
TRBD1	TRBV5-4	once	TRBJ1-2	TGTGCCAGCAGCCTAGGACAGGGGCTTGTAAGAGGCTACACCTTC	CASSLGQGLVRGYTF
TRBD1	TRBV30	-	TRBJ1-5	TGTGCCTGGAGTGTCCGAGGGACAGAAAATCAGCCCCAGCATTTT	CAWSVRGTENQPQHF
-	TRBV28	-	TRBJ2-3	TGTGCCAGCAGTCCCGGGCGGGTGCAGTATTTT	CASSPGRVQYF
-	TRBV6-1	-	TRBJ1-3	TGTGCCAGCACGGCGGCAGGGGGAAACACCATATATTTT	CASTAAGGNTIYF
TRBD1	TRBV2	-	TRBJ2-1	TGTGCCAGCAGCGTCCGGACAGGGGGGGCAAATGAGCAGTTCTTC	CASSVRTGGANEQFF
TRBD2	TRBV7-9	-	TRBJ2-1	TGTGCCAGCAGGCCGGGACTAGCGGGTCCCTACAATGAGCAGTTCTTC	CASRPGLAGPYNEQFF
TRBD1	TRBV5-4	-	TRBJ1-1	TGTGCCAGCAGCTTGAAAACAGGGGCGGAGGCTTTCTTT	CASSLKTGAEAFF
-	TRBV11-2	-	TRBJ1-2	TGTGCCAGCAGCTTAGAGGCCAGTGGCTACACCTTC	CASSLEASGYTF
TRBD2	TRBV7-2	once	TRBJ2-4	TGTGCCAGCAGTCGCCAAGGCGGGAGGACTATAGCCAAAAACATTCAGTACTTC	CASSRQGGRTIAKNIQYF
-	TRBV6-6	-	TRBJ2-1	TGTGCCAGCAGCCTAGGATATGAGCAGTTCTTC	CASSLGYEQFF
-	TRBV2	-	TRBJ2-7	TGTGCCATACGATACGGGAGCTACGAGCAGTACTTC	CAIRYGSYEQYF
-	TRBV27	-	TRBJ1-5	TGTGCCAGCAGTTTGCGGGGCAATCAGCCCCAGCATTTT	CASSLRGNQPQHF
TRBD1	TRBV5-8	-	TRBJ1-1	TGTGCCAGCAGCTTGCCGGGACAGGGCCACACTGAAGCTTTCTTT	CASSLPGQGHTEAFF
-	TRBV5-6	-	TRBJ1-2	TGTGCCAGCAGCTTTTTGCGGGTCTGGAATGGCTACACCTTC	CASSFLRVWNGYTF
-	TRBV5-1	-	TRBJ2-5	TGCGCCAGCAGCTTGGCCGAGAGACTACAACAAGAGACCCAGTACTTC	CASSLAERLQQETQYF
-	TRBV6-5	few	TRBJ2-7	TGTGCCAGCAGTTACTCGTTGAGGAACGAGCAGTACTTC	CASSYSLRNEQYF
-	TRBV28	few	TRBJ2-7	TGTGCCAGCAGTCCCGAAGCCCCAAGCTCCTACGAGCAGTACTTC	CASSPEAPSSYEQYF
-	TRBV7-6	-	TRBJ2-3	TGTGCCAGCAGCCCTAGACTATTTAGCACAGATACGCAGTATTTT	CASSPRLFSTDTQYF
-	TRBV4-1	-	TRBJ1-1	TGCGCCAGCAGCCAAGCGGTGCGGGTAGTCGGCACTGAAGCTTTCTTT	CASSQAVRVVGTEAFF
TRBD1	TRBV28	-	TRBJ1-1	TGTGCCAGCATTACGGCCGGGACAGGGGGCGGAACGCCAGAAGCTTTCTTT	CASITAGTGGGTPEAFF
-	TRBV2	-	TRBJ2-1	TGTGCCAGCAGGAAGGAGACAGCCTACAATGAGCAGTTCTTC	CASRKETAYNEQFF
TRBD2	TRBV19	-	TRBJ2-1	TGTGCCAGTAGTATTTCTAGCGGGGCCTACAATGAGCAGTTCTTC	CASSISSGAYNEQFF
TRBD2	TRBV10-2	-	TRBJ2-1	TGCGCCACAAAGGGACTAGCGGGGGGTGAGCAGTTCTTC	CATKGLAGGEQFF
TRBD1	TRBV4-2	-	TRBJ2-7	TGTGCCAGCAGCCAAGCCCCCACCGGGACAGGGGCCTACGAGCAGTACTTC	CASSQAPTGTGAYEQYF
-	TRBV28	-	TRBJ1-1	TGTGCCAGCAGGAGCAGGGGCCTAAACACTGAAGCTTTCTTT	CASRSRGLNTEAFF
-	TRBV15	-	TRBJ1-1	TGTGCCACCAGCAGAGTTGAGACAGGACTGAACACTGAAGCTTTCTTT	CATSRVETGLNTEAFF
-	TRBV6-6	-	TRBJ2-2	TGTGCCAGCAGTTATGGTAGCAAGAACACCGGGGAGCTGTTTTTT	CASSYGSKNTGELFF
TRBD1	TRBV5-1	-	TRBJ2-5	TGCGCCAGCAGCGACCGGGACAGGGGGCAAGAGACCCAGTACTTC	CASSDRDRGQETQYF
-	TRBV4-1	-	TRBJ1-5	TGCGCCAGCAGCCCCTTGGGGGGGACTAGCAATCAGCCCCAGCATTTT	CASSPLGGTSNQPQHF
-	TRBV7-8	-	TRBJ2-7	TGTGCCAGCAGCTTAGCGGGTCGGCAGGTGTCTTACGAGCAGTACTTC	CASSLAGRQVSYEQYF
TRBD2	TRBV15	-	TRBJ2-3	TGTGCCACCAGCAGAGATAGGGGTCGCGGGGGTTATACGCAGTATTTT	CATSRDRGRGGYTQYF
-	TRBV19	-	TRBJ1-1	TGTGCCAGTAGTACCTTAAACACTGAAGCTTTCTTT	CASSTLNTEAFF
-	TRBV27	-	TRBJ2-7	TGTGCCAGCAGTTTTATGCAGGATTACGAGCAGTACTTC	CASSFMQDYEQYF
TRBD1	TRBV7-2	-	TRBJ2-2	TGTGCCAGCAGCTTAGACAGGGGATATACCGGGGAGCTGTTTTTT	CASSLDRGYTGELFF
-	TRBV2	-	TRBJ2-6	TGTGCCAGCAGTGCAGGGAAGGGCTCTGGGGCCAACGTCCTGACTTTC	CASSAGKGSGANVLTF
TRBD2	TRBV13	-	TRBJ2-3	TGTGCCAGCAGCTTAAAAGCGGGAGGACCCCCAGATACGCAGTATTTT	CASSLKAGGPPDTQYF
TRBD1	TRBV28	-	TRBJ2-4	TGTGCCAGCAGTAGATATCCAGGGGGCTACATTCAGTACTTC	CASSRYPGGYIQYF
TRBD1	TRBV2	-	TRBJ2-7	TGTGCCATAAGGGACAGTTCCTACGAGCAGTACTTC	CAIRDSSYEQYF
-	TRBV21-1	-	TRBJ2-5	TGTGCCAGCAGCATCCGACAGGGAAAGGAGACCCAGTACTTC	CASSIRQGKETQYF
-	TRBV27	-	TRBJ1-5	TGTGCCAGCAGTTTGACGGGGATTAATCAGCCCCAGCATTTT	CASSLTGINQPQHF
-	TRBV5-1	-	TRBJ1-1	TGCGCCAGCAGCTTGGATAGTATCGCAGGATTGGAAGCTTTCTTT	CASSLDSIAGLEAFF
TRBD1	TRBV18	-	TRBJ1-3	TGTGCCAGCTCACCCACAGGGGGCCAGGGAAACACCATATATTTT	CASSPTGGQGNTIYF
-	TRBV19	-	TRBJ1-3	TGTGCCAGTAGTATCCAAATACAGGGTAACACCATATATTTT	CASSIQIQGNTIYF